This T cell receptor (beta chain) was observed in a study of blood T cell repertoires in COVID-19. In the study overall: Before being deemed recovered, Cohort 3 donors had two negative PCRs, clearance, or symptom resolution. Sources were T cells, B-cell-depleted T cells, or PBMCs; the material itself was cDNA or gDNA.

The participants were between about 18 and 90 years old and came from under 25 US areas. The CDR3 contains 15 residues. In germline, CDR1 is KGHSH, CDR2 LQKENI. Trimming cost V 2 bases and J 1 base, with 12 bases left between them. Profiling relied on immunoSEQ multiplex PCR, and the TCRdb table lists in-frame clones only, not all of them. The sample records fewer than 250,000 clones, around 86% being singletons. The rearrangement uses TRBV18 and TRBJ2-7; TRBD1 is a possible D gene (6 bases). The sequenced material came from PBMCs or T cells enriched from blood (not recorded which). This clonotype was sampled from a man aged 25-45 years in a cohort exposed to, infected with or recovered from COVID-19 (not recorded which). The CDR3 region has the DNA TGTGCCAGCTCACCATTAGGACAGACTTCCTACGAGCAGTACTTC. This gives the protein CASSPLGQTSYEQYF.